This paragraph covers one T cell receptor (beta chain) sequence. The sample originates from a study of blood T cell repertoires in COVID-19. About the study: Sources were T cells, B-cell-depleted T cells, or PBMCs; the material itself was cDNA or gDNA.

In the authors' methods: By means of reference gene primer amplification, nucleated cell counts were estimated. Generated by immunoSEQ multiplex PCR, the TCRdb table keeps only in-frame clones and is missing some. D and trimming were read from the DNA, whereas the V and J calls and clone size are those reported in that table. The table records about 190,000 clones, under 80% of them present only once. CDR3 length: 13 amino acids. V lost 8 bases to trimming and J lost 3 bases, with 14 bases between them. Per the germline V gene, CDR1 is LNHDA and CDR2 is SQIVND (reference sequence). The TCR comes from a woman between 50 and 59 years old with acute or convalescent COVID-19. The source material was peripheral blood. The rearrangement links TRBV19 to TRBJ2-7, with D possibly TRBD2 on 6 matching bases. CDR3 sequence reads: CASGQGLFYEQYF. The CDR3 DNA follows: TGTGCCAGTGGGCAGGGACTCTTCTACGAGCAGTACTTC.